The 32 T cell receptor beta chains below were found in one sample sequenced in a study of blood T cells in healthy people across ages. The use of a sample-barcoded 5' primer and a J-beta primer mix characterized a second PCR of 7 to 11 cycles. TCRdb re-called the 5' RACE reads through MiXCR, storing one row per CDR3 protein. The data hold 1.5 million to 2 million distinct CDR3 sequences, with about 28% observed a single time. Sequencing was done on a sample of blood. The receptors were sampled from a woman younger than 45 in good health.

This clonotype was seen a few times. The CDR3 DNA is TGTGCCAGCAGTCCCCAGGGACGACCCATCTATGGCTACACCTTC. Its translation is CASSPQGRPIYGYTF. This chain joins TRBV28 and TRBJ1-2; tentative D call: TRBD1 (5 bases). V shed 5 bases and J shed 4 bases, with 17 bases lying between them. The CDR3 is made up of 15 amino acids. Germline V lookup: CDR1 MDHEN, CDR2 SYDVKM.

This clonotype was counted only a few times. The CDR3 spells CARRPGRGYGYTF. CDR3 nucleotides: TGTGCCAGACGCCCAGGAAGGGGATATGGCTACACCTTC. The chain employs TRBV7-9 and TRBJ1-2; maybe TRBD1 (5 bases). The CDR3 spans 13 residues. Trimming shortened V by 9 bases and J by 5 bases, and 16 bases separated the two germline ends. Germline CDR1 reads SEHNR; CDR2 reads FQNEAQ (reference sequence). The whole variable domain, remainder taken from reference TRBV7-9 and TRBJ1-2, is DTGVSQNPRHKITKRGQNVTFRCDPISEHNRLYWYRQTLGQGPEFLTYFQNEAQLEKSRLLSDRFSAERPKGSFSTLEIQRTEQGDSAMYLCARRPGRGYGYTFGSGTRLTVV.

In this sample, this clonotype turned up a few times. The chain recombines TRBV11-2 with TRBJ2-2; TRBD2 agrees at 9 bases. The V and J ends lost 3 bases and 9 bases, in that order; junction bases with no gene match: 11. The CDR3 covers 16 residues. Germline lookup yields CDR1 SGHAT and CDR2 FQNNGV. This CDR3 reads CASSFRSGGNSRELFF. The CDR3 nucleotides read TGTGCCAGCAGCTTTAGAAGCGGGGGGAACTCCCGGGAGCTGTTTTTT.

This chain joins TRBV14 and TRBJ1-2, with a possible D match to TRBD1 (5 bases). V was pared by 2 bases and J by 5 bases, with 9 bases between. In germline, CDR1 is SGHDN, CDR2 FVKESK. CDR3 length equals 13 residues. The CDR3 DNA reads as TGTGCCAGCAGCCAATTCCCAGGGTATGGCTACACCTTC. This codes for CASSQFPGYGYTF.

The chain links TRBV7-9 to TRBJ2-7; D may be TRBD1 (6 bases). Trimming took off 6 bases at V and 2 bases at J, with 17 bases between the two ends. The germline CDR1 and CDR2 sequences are SEHNR and FQNEAQ (reference sequence). The CDR3 length is 15 residues. For the CDR3, the DNA is TGTGCCAGCAGTGAGACCCAGGGGCGAACCTACGAGCAGTACTTC. This gives the protein CASSETQGRTYEQYF.

V and J are TRBV10-3 and TRBJ2-7; 12 bases are a match to TRBD2. V lost 2 bases and J lost 5; bases outside the gene matches: 4. In germline, CDR1 is ENHRY, CDR2 SYGVKD. The CDR3 runs to 15 residues. The CDR3 reads CAISETTSGSHEQYF. For the CDR3, the DNA is TGTGCCATCAGTGAGACGACTAGCGGGAGCCACGAGCAGTACTTC.

The chain recombines TRBV6-5 with TRBJ2-6; the D is unclear. V lost 0 bases, J lost 0 bases, and 12 bases lay in between. The CDR3 is 18 residues long. Germline CDR1 is MNHEY and CDR2 is SVGAGI. CDR3 in DNA: TGTGCCAGCAGTTACTCCGGATTGGTGAGCTCTGGGGCCAACGTCCTGACTTTC. Translation gives CASSYSGLVSSGANVLTF.

The chain carries TRBV15 and TRBJ2-5, with 7 bases fitting TRBD2. The CDR3 consists of 14 residues. The junction had 10 bases not matched to a gene; V was cut back by 1 base and J by 11 bases. Germline-derived CDR1 and CDR2 are LNHNV and YYDKDF (reference sequence). CDR3 residues: CATSRGGGPKEQYF. The CDR3, as DNA: TGTGCCACCAGCAGAGGGGGGGGACCGAAAGAGCAGTACTTC.

This clonotype was observed a handful of times. This chain uses TRBV2 with TRBJ2-7; a possible D gene is TRBD1 (6 bases). From germline, CDR1 is SNHLY and CDR2 FYNNEI. The CDR3 has 13 residues. The V and J ends lost 4 bases and 6 bases respectively, with 13 bases between them. The CDR3 region has the DNA TGTGCCAGCAGTGGGGGGACATTGGCCGAGCAGTACTTC. Amino acids: CASSGGTLAEQYF.

J is TRBJ2-3 and V is TRBV7-2; D remains ambiguous. CDR3 length equals 13 residues. V was clipped by 4 bases and J by 3 bases, with 8 bases between them. Germline V gene sequence: CDR1 SGHTA, CDR2 FQGNSA. In DNA form, the CDR3 reads TGTGCCAGCAGCTGGATTAGGACAGATACGCAGTATTTT. This encodes CASSWIRTDTQYF.

This clonotype has more than one count but fewer than ten. J is TRBJ2-5 and V is TRBV6-6; TRBD2 matches at 8 bases. Per germline, CDR1 MNHNY and CDR2 SVGAGI (reference sequence). The CDR3 totals 14 residues. V lost 8 bases to trimming and J lost 5 bases; unmatched junction nucleotides: 10. CDR3 sequence: CASVESGRVETQYF. The CDR3 DNA reads TGTGCCAGCGTGGAAAGCGGGAGAGTGGAGACCCAGTACTTC.

This clonotype was found a few times. The chain combines TRBV4-3 with TRBJ1-6, with D uncertain. Germline V gives CDR1 LGHNA, CDR2 YSLEER. CDR3 length: 15 amino acids. V was pared by 1 base and J by 5 bases, with 9 bases between. This chain's CDR3 is CASSQVGSNNSPLHF. The CDR3 DNA follows: TGCGCCAGCAGCCAAGTAGGGAGTAATAATTCACCCCTCCACTTT.

V is TRBV7-9 and J is TRBJ2-1; 8 nucleotides line up with TRBD2. Looked up from germline, CDR1 is SEHNR and CDR2 is FQNEAQ (reference sequence). The CDR3 covers 18 residues. V dropped 2 bases and J dropped 7; count of bases not matched to a gene: 16. The CDR3 spells CASSLRPHRAGGPNEQFF. DNA of the CDR3: TGTGCCAGCAGCTTAAGGCCCCACCGCGCGGGAGGTCCTAATGAGCAGTTCTTC. The full variable domain, rest sourced from reference TRBV7-9 and TRBJ2-1, is DTGVSQNPRHKITKRGQNVTFRCDPISEHNRLYWYRQTLGQGPEFLTYFQNEAQLEKSRLLSDRFSAERPKGSFSTLEIQRTEQGDSAMYLCASSLRPHRAGGPNEQFFGPGTRLTVL.

As for this clonotype: The junction and the germline gene differ at one end; a read error may be behind it. V is TRBV7-3 and J is TRBJ2-3, with 8 positions matching TRBD2. CDR1 SGHTA and CDR2 FQGTGA come from the germline V gene. There are 14 residues in the CDR3. For the CDR3, the DNA is TGTGCCAGCAACTTAGCGGGGAGCACAGATACGCAGTATTTT. Amino acids: CASNLAGSTDTQYF. The full variable domain, rest sourced from reference TRBV7-3 and TRBJ2-3, is GAGVSQTPSNKVTEKGKYVELRCDPISGHTALYWYRQSLGQGPEFLIYFQGTGAADDSGLPNDRFFAVRPEGSVSTLKIQRTERGDSAVYLCASNLAGSTDTQYFGPGTRLTVL.

The genes are TRBV24-1 and TRBJ1-1, with 9 bases lining up with TRBD1. This CDR3 has 14 amino acids. Germline V gene data show CDR1 as KGHDR and CDR2 as SFDVKD. V was pared by 4 bases and J by 5 bases, with 4 bases of the junction left unmatched. The DNA for the CDR3 is TGTGCCACCAGTGACACACAGGGGGCTACTGAAGCTTTCTTT. It translates to CATSDTQGATEAFF.

This clonotype has a handful of counts. The chain recombines TRBV15 with TRBJ1-4, with D possibly matching TRBD1 (5 bases). The germline V gene encodes CDR1 LNHNV and CDR2 YYDKDF (reference sequence). This CDR3 is 14 amino acids long. With 3 bases removed from V and 6 bases from J, the gap between germline ends came to 11 bases. The CDR3, as DNA: TGTGCCACCAGCAGGGACTTGGGGGATGAAAAACTGTTTTTT. This encodes CATSRDLGDEKLFF.

This clonotype was counted ten times or more. CDR3 protein: CASSQDGEREQYF. In DNA form, the CDR3 reads TGTGCCAGCAGCCAAGATGGAGAGAGGGAGCAGTACTTC. The chain is built from TRBV3-1 and TRBJ2-7; D gene uncertain. The CDR3 has 13 residues. Germline CDR1 reads LGHDT; CDR2 reads YNNKEL (reference sequence). The V gene lost 0 bases and the J gene lost 7 bases, with 10 bases spanning the gap.

This clonotype came up many times. V usage is TRBV7-2 and J usage is TRBJ2-5; D is undetermined. The germline gives CDR1 SGHTA, CDR2 FQGNSA. The V gene lost 6 bases and the J gene lost 2 bases, with 10 bases spanning the gap. CDR3 length equals 13 residues. The CDR3 loop reads CASSLTFQETQYF. DNA for the CDR3: TGTGCCAGCAGTTTAACATTTCAAGAGACCCAGTACTTC.

The chain has TRBV30 and TRBJ2-1; D remains ambiguous. Germline V gene sequence: CDR1 GTSNPN, CDR2 SVGIG (reference sequence). This CDR3 comprises 14 residues. Deletions cut 4 bases from V and 0 bases from J, with 10 bases between. The CDR3 loop is CAWMPYSSYNEQFF. For the CDR3, the DNA is TGTGCCTGGATGCCCTATAGCTCCTACAATGAGCAGTTCTTC.

The gene calls are TRBV29-1 and TRBJ1-1; 8 bases are shared with TRBD1. V gave up 6 bases and J gave up 3 bases; unmatched junction bases: 6. There are 13 residues in the CDR3. Germline CDR1 and CDR2: SQVTM and ANQGSEA. CDR3 DNA sequence: TGCAGCGTATCCGACAGGGGCGACACTGAAGCTTTCTTT. It is translated as CSVSDRGDTEAFF.

This clonotype has ten or more counts. The chain combines TRBV12-3 or TRBV12-4 with TRBJ1-5; 10 bases match TRBD1. V trimming: 5 bases; J trimming: 6 bases; junction bases outside the gene matches: 10. CDR3 length: 16 amino acids. The CDR3 sequence: CASSRRGGTGAQPQHF. The CDR3 coding sequence is TGTGCCAGCAGTCGACGGGGGGGGACAGGGGCTCAGCCCCAGCATTTT.

The V and J genes are TRBV12-3 or TRBV12-4 and TRBJ1-5, with 7 bases lining up with TRBD1. V trimming: 3 bases; J trimming: 4 bases; junction bases outside the gene matches: 6. This CDR3 has 15 amino acids. This chain's CDR3 is CASSLLTGENQPQHF. Written as DNA, the CDR3 is TGTGCCAGCAGTTTGCTAACAGGGGAAAATCAGCCCCAGCATTTT.

The chain joins TRBV11-2 to TRBJ2-1; D is uncertain. The germline V gene encodes CDR1 SGHAT and CDR2 FQNNGV. The CDR3 is 17 residues long. V dropped 0 bases and J dropped 2 bases, with 14 bases sitting between them. In nucleotides, the CDR3 is TGTGCCAGCAGCTTAGAACCCACCCTGAGCCCCTACAATGAGCAGTTCTTC. Protein: CASSLEPTLSPYNEQFF.

This chain joins TRBV2 and TRBJ2-3; possibly TRBD2 for D (5 bases). Germline values: CDR1 SNHLY, CDR2 FYNNEI. V lost 7 bases, J lost 1 base, and 12 bases lay in between. The CDR3 loop spans 14 amino acids. The chain's CDR3 is CASIQERGTDTQYF. The CDR3 DNA reads TGTGCCAGCATTCAGGAGAGGGGCACAGATACGCAGTATTTT.

The rearrangement links TRBV12-3 or TRBV12-4 to TRBJ2-5; 10 bases align to TRBD2. This CDR3 comprises 18 residues. Trimming took 1 base from V and 11 from J; bases not matched to a gene: 19. The CDR3 loop is CASSLGTSGTGIYNEQYF. Written as DNA, the CDR3 is TGTGCCAGCAGTTTAGGGACTAGCGGTACGGGCATTTACAATGAGCAGTACTTC.

This clonotype was seen a handful of times. The V call is TRBV28, the J call TRBJ1-2; D remains ambiguous. V dropped 7 bases and J dropped 10 bases, with 22 bases sitting between them. The CDR3 extends over 14 amino acids. Germline V gives CDR1 MDHEN, CDR2 SYDVKM. CDR3 sequence: CASTSSSRPPVYTF. The CDR3 DNA reads TGTGCCAGCACCAGTTCGAGCAGGCCCCCCGTCTACACCTTC.

V usage is TRBV5-1 and J usage is TRBJ2-1; D gene ambiguous. Germline V gives CDR1 SGHRS, CDR2 YFSETQ. The CDR3 is made up of 12 amino acids. Between the trimmed V and J ends, which lost 4 bases and 12 bases, there was a span of 14 bases. CDR3 coding DNA: TGCGCCAGCAGCCCTCCGCCTGGATCGCAGTTCTTC. This translates into CASSPPPGSQFF.

The genes are TRBV10-3 and TRBJ2-1; D may be TRBD2 (6 bases). The CDR3 is 13 amino acids. The germline gives CDR1 ENHRY, CDR2 SYGVKD. The ends were cut back, 7 bases at V and 9 bases at J, with 16 bases in the middle. Here the CDR3 reads CAIMRMGGFEQFF. CDR3 DNA: TGTGCCATCATGAGAATGGGGGGTTTTGAGCAGTTCTTC.

V and J are TRBV7-9 and TRBJ2-5; a possible D gene is TRBD2 (7 bases). CDR3 length equals 16 residues. Germline lookup yields CDR1 SEHNR and CDR2 FQNEAQ (reference sequence). V was trimmed by 8 bases and J by 1 base, leaving 20 bases between them. CDR3 sequence reads: CASARDFGGPQETQYF. CDR3 nucleotides: TGTGCCAGCGCCCGGGATTTCGGGGGGCCCCAAGAGACCCAGTACTTC.

This clonotype was detected only a few times. This sequence joins TRBV7-2 and TRBJ2-5; 8 bases are shared with TRBD2. The V and J ends lost 1 base and 3 bases, in that order; junction bases with no gene match: 4. This CDR3 comprises 15 residues. Germline CDR1 is SGHTA and CDR2 is FQGNSA. The CDR3 coding sequence is TGTGCCAGCAGCTTAGGCGGGGGGAGTAAAGAGACCCAGTACTTC. It translates to CASSLGGGSKETQYF.

Concerning this clonotype: The likely explanation is a read error, given a far larger clone one base away. This chain uses TRBV13 with TRBJ1-2, with 7 nucleotides matching TRBD1. V was pared by 4 bases and J by 5 bases, with 4 bases of the junction left unmatched. Germline-derived CDR1 and CDR2 are PRHDT and FYEKMQ (reference sequence). The CDR3 sequence is 13 residues long. The chain's CDR3 is CASSWGQRYGYTF. The CDR3, as DNA: TGTGCCAGCAGCTGGGGACAGCGTTATGGCTACACCTTC.

This clonotype occurred many times. The V call is TRBV10-3, the J call TRBJ2-7; D is uncertain. Germline CDR1 ENHRY, CDR2 SYGVKD. This CDR3 region has 16 residues. The germline V and J ends were trimmed by 2 bases and 2 bases, with 16 bases remaining between them. DNA of the CDR3: TGTGCCATCAGTGAGACCCCGACACAGCAAACCTACGAGCAGTACTTC. It translates to CAISETPTQQTYEQYF.